The 15 T cell receptor beta chains below were found in one sample sequenced in a study of shared clonotypes between healthy human individuals. Positively selected for CCR7, the CD45RO-negative cells used as naive CD8 cells excluded terminally differentiated effector memory CD45RA+ cells. Clones were sequenced by immunoSEQ multiplex PCR, and TCRdb holds only the in-frame ones, with some missing. The table has 550,000 to 600,000 clones, nearly 98% seen once. Material: naive CD8+ T cells sorted from blood. The receptors stem from a man younger than 40 in good health.

The chain combines TRBV4-1 with TRBJ1-1; D gene uncertain. Looked up from germline, CDR1 is MGHRA and CDR2 is YSYEKL. Trimming removed 0 bases at V and 4 bases at J, with 3 bases between. The CDR3 contains 12 residues. CDR3 nucleotides: TGCGCCAGCAGCCAAGAGGCCACTGAAGCTTTCTTT. The encoded protein is CASSQEATEAFF.

V and J are TRBV28 and TRBJ2-5; TRBD1 agrees at 7 bases. This CDR3 has 18 amino acids. Germline V gene sequence: CDR1 MDHEN, CDR2 SYDVKM. The junction had 19 bases not matched to a gene; V was cut back by 7 bases and J by 2 bases. CDR3 protein: CASKGTAVEGEAQETQYF. In DNA form, the CDR3 reads TGTGCCAGCAAAGGGACAGCGGTCGAGGGCGAGGCACAAGAGACCCAGTACTTC.

J is TRBJ2-1 and V is TRBV27; D might be TRBD1 (5 bases). V lost 6 bases, J lost 9 bases, and 15 bases lay in between. Looked up from germline, CDR1 is MNHEY and CDR2 is SMNVEV (reference sequence). This CDR3 contains 13 residues. CDR3 residues: CASSLLQGGEQFF. DNA for the CDR3: TGTGCCAGCAGCCTATTGCAGGGCGGTGAGCAGTTCTTC.

The V and J genes are TRBV6-1 and TRBJ2-1; no clear D. This CDR3 comprises 11 residues. CDR1 is MNHNS, CDR2 SASEGT, per germline. V lost 10 bases and J 1 base, leaving 5 bases between the germline ends. CDR3 in DNA: TGTGCCACCCATTCCTACAATGAGCAGTTCTTC. It encodes CATHSYNEQFF.

The J gene is TRBJ2-1, the V gene TRBV15; 8 bases align to TRBD2. This CDR3 has 15 amino acids. Germline CDR1 is LNHNV and CDR2 is YYDKDF (reference sequence). Trimming removed 0 bases from V and 5 bases from J; junction bases left unmatched: 3. CDR3 region: CATSRELAAHNEQFF. The DNA for the CDR3 is TGTGCCACCAGCAGAGAACTAGCGGCTCACAATGAGCAGTTCTTC.

V is TRBV11-2 and J is TRBJ2-5; the match to TRBD2 covers 7 bases. The junction had 6 bases not matched to a gene; V was cut back by 6 bases and J by 2 bases. Germline CDR1 and CDR2: SGHAT and FQNNGV. CDR3 size: 14 residues. CDR3 nucleotides: TGTGCCAGCAGTCCGTCGGGGGGTCAAGAGACCCAGTACTTC. Protein: CASSPSGGQETQYF.

The chain couples TRBV4-1 to TRBJ1-1; D is uncertain. CDR1 is MGHRA and CDR2 is YSYEKL in the germline V gene. V shed 5 bases and J shed 0 bases, with 16 bases lying between them. The length of the CDR3 is 16 residues. Here the CDR3 DNA reads TGCGCCAGCAGCTATCAAGGTGAGGGAATGAACACTGAAGCTTTCTTT. Amino acids: CASSYQGEGMNTEAFF.

V gene TRBV5-1 combines with J gene TRBJ2-7; 13 bases agree with TRBD2. Germline lookup yields CDR1 SGHRS and CDR2 YFSETQ. V trimming: 3 bases; J trimming: 4 bases; junction bases outside the gene matches: 7. The CDR3 extends over 16 amino acids. CDR3 DNA sequence: TGCGCCAGCAGCTACGGACTAGCGGGAGAGTCGTACGAGCAGTACTTC. Protein product: CASSYGLAGESYEQYF.

The V and J genes are TRBV25-1 and TRBJ1-4; possible D gene TRBD1, 6 bases. The germline CDR1 and CDR2 sequences are MGHDK and SYGVNS. CDR3 size: 14 residues. The V end was cut by 3 bases, the J end by 6 bases, with 11 bases between. The CDR3 DNA is TGTGCCAGCAGTGAGGGACAAAGAGATGAAAAACTGTTTTTT. Encoded protein: CASSEGQRDEKLFF.

This CDR3 reads CATSRDRGGDEQYF. Written as DNA, the CDR3 is TGTGCCACCAGCAGAGATAGGGGAGGCGACGAGCAGTACTTC. V is TRBV15 and J is TRBJ2-7; possible D gene TRBD2, 6 bases. With 0 bases removed from V and 5 bases from J, the gap between germline ends came to 11 bases. The CDR3 is 14 residues long. The germline V gene has CDR1 LNHNV and CDR2 YYDKDF (reference sequence).

V is TRBV7-6 and J is TRBJ2-1; D gene unclear. In germline, CDR1 is SGHVS, CDR2 FNYEAQ. CDR3 size: 12 residues. V was trimmed by 4 bases and J by 6 bases, leaving 7 bases between them. CDR3 DNA: TGTGCCAGCAGCTCTTCTCGCAATGAGCAGTTCTTC. This encodes CASSSSRNEQFF.

The chain links TRBV27 to TRBJ2-3; 7 positions agree with TRBD2. V gave up 7 bases and J gave up 0 bases; unmatched junction bases: 10. The CDR3 spans 16 residues. Per germline, CDR1 MNHEY and CDR2 SMNVEV (reference sequence). The CDR3 coding sequence is TGTGCCAGCACTAATCTAGCGGTAACAAGCACAGATACGCAGTATTTT. Amino acids: CASTNLAVTSTDTQYF.

The chain joins TRBV2 to TRBJ1-1; D ambiguous. Per germline, CDR1 SNHLY and CDR2 FYNNEI. The CDR3 contains 10 residues. Trimming shortened V by 10 bases and J by 4 bases, and 7 bases separated the two germline ends. For the CDR3, the DNA is TGTGCCACCGCGACCACTGAAGCTTTCTTT. It is translated as CATATTEAFF.

This chain connects TRBV6-6 to TRBJ1-4; D not resolved. Trimming removed 6 bases from V and 3 bases from J, with 14 bases in between. Germline assignment: CDR1 MNHNY and CDR2 SVGAGI (reference sequence). This CDR3 is built from 15 residues. The CDR3: CASRPLGVANEKLFF. CDR3 sequence (DNA): TGTGCCAGCAGGCCCTTAGGAGTTGCTAATGAAAAACTGTTTTTT.

A single count supports this clone. The chain couples TRBV9 to TRBJ1-3; TRBD1 aligns across 8 bases. The J segment lost 0 bases and the V segment lost 0 bases, leaving 8 bases of the junction unmatched. Germline V lookup: CDR1 SGDLS, CDR2 YYNGEE. This CDR3 region has 18 residues. CDR3 residues: CASSVDPDRAHSGNTIYF. Here the CDR3 DNA reads TGTGCCAGCAGCGTAGACCCGGACAGGGCCCACTCTGGAAACACCATATATTTT.